This TCR beta chain was documented in a study of Ad26.COV2.S vaccination and SARS-CoV-2 variants. Study-level results: Vaccinees displayed broader spike-specific TCR repertoires than placebo recipients.

Treatment meaning: some 19 received Ad26.COV2.S at low or high dose, single or two shots; five or six received placebo; per-sample allocation not given. Following the first vaccine or placebo injection, samples were taken on day 63. Profiled with immunoSEQ multiplex PCR; TCRdb holds only in-frame clones, not every one. Of around 310,000 clones in the sample, under 90% are singletons; the top ten hold 4.5% to 5.5%. After removal of 1 base from V and 0 bases from J, the junction contained 2 bases not matched to a gene. CDR3 length equals 16 residues. The V gene's germline CDR1 is LNHDA and CDR2 SQIVND (reference sequence). Remarks on this clone: Its antigen is unknown.

V is TRBV19 and J is TRBJ2-1; 8 bases are a match to TRBD2. The source is a person between 18 and 60 years old who received the Ad26.COV2.S COVID-19 vaccine or a placebo. The source material was peripheral blood, sampled in a trial of Ad26.COV2.S vaccine versus placebo. CDR3 in amino acids: CASSIVRGGSYNEQFF. The CDR3 DNA is TGTGCCAGTAGTATAGTACGGGGGGGCTCCTACAATGAGCAGTTCTTC.